This T cell receptor (beta chain) came from a study of OX40 agonist ivuxolimab in advanced cancers. Clones were read by immunoSEQ multiplex PCR, and TCRdb kept only the in-frame ones, dropping some. The table records tens of thousands of clones, more than 85% of them present only once. The CDR3 loop spans 13 amino acids. V lost 0 bases, J lost 10 bases, and 12 bases lay in between. Germline V gene lookup returns CDR1 MNHEY and CDR2 SMNVEV (reference sequence). Specimen: CD4+ or CD8+ T cells sorted from blood, collected in a trial of the OX40 agonist ivuxolimab. The V and J genes are TRBV27 and TRBJ1-1, with D tentatively TRBD1 (6 bases). This clonotype originated in an adult with an advanced solid tumor such as melanoma, head and neck, liver or kidney cancer. The CDR3 region is CASSLSRGVGAFF. The DNA of the CDR3 is TGTGCCAGCAGTTTATCGAGGGGGGTAGGAGCTTTCTTT.